A selection of T cell receptor beta chains follows, all from one sample in a study of healthy donors' naive CD4 and CD8 T cells. Each CDR3 protein is one row after TCRdb ran MiXCR on the reads. The sample lists 150,000 to 200,000 distinct CDR3 sequences, 74% seen once, with 2% to 2.5% in the top ten. Sequencing was performed on naive CD4+ and CD8+ T cells sorted from blood, pooled from several donors. The receptors derive from a pool of human donors in good health; the sample pools cells from several healthy donors. Both conserved end residues are trimmed from each CDR3.

8,TRBV29-1,SAVADTQY
11,TRBV29-1,SVERPLNTEAF
11,TRBV29-1,SVEGTSNSEQF
13,TRBV29-1,SVVRTTGANTEAF
13,TRBV11-2,ASSLDKARVSEQY
12,TRBV29-1,SVEGVGREYEQY
13,TRBV5-6,ASSPGLANYNEQF
12,TRBV29-1,SVGKRERGDTQY
12,TRBV27,ASSLHESYNEQF
11,TRBV5-4,ATSWGVYTEAF
11,TRBV5-6,ASSETGVATQY
12,TRBV29-1,SVDLPQGRDTQY
13,TRBV29-1,SVVGLAGGAYEQY
15,TRBV11-2,ASSPTFPGSVTDTQY
11,TRBV19,ASTASTQETQY
13,TRBV27,ASSFSGTGHNEQF
15,TRBV19,ASSIKEMGVSNQPQH
14,TRBV29-1,SIAERTRPGGNTIY
14,TRBV15,ATSSSPSGRSYEQY
11,TRBV29-1,SVGTALNTEAF
14,TRBV29-1,SVGVRVIGSNQPQH
11,TRBV4-1,ASSQEGQNTQY
12,TRBV6-5,ASSPSTYSNAQF
15,TRBV19,ASSIGSWSDNTDTQY
10,TRBV29-1,SVESGFDGYT
11,TRBV29-1,SVARDRGNEQF
13,TRBV30,AWSVQGAPLGEQY
10,TRBV11-2,ASSPAGGEQF
11,TRBV24-1,ATGEGAYNEQF
10,TRBV5-5,ASSPRYGEQY
13,TRBV29-1,SVEVALAGVYEQY
12,TRBV6-1,ASSEWGTGDEQY
12,TRBV29-1,SVVLGDTTYEQY
12,TRBV6-2/TRBV6-3,ASSLDRVLYEQY
12,TRBV20-1,SAREQQGVGEAF
16,TRBV24-1,ATSDLGRGAGVGETQY
14,TRBV5-6,ASSRGRPSGANVLT